What follows is one T cell receptor (beta chain) and its context. As yet, its antigen is unknown. This entry comes from a study of memory B cells and T cells in multiple sclerosis. The method was immunoSEQ multiplex PCR; TCRdb's version includes in-frame clones alone and lacks a portion of them. The sample consists of 25,000 to 35,000 clones, 86% of them appearing once. The V end lost 5 bases, the J end lost 1 base, and 11 bases lay between the germline ends. In germline, CDR1 is SGHAT, CDR2 FQNNGV. The CDR3 totals 15 residues. Study results and limitations: Compartments had unequal clone-set sizes, affecting shared clonotype counts.

Separate sequencing covered autoproliferating (CFSE-dim) and non-proliferating (CFSE-high) T cells from stimulus-free culture. Pooled replicate wells came from around 50 million CFSE-labeled PBMCs cultured 7 days without stimulus. PBMCs were labeled with 0.45 to 0.6 uM CFSE and cultured without exogenous stimuli. The chain has TRBV11-2 and TRBJ2-2, with D possibly TRBD2 on 6 matching bases. The source material was PBMCs from blood kept in culture. The receptor was isolated from a human donor with multiple sclerosis. CDR3 in DNA: TGTGCCAGCAGCCCCGGGACTTTGAACACCGGGGAGCTGTTTTTT. It translates to CASSPGTLNTGELFF.